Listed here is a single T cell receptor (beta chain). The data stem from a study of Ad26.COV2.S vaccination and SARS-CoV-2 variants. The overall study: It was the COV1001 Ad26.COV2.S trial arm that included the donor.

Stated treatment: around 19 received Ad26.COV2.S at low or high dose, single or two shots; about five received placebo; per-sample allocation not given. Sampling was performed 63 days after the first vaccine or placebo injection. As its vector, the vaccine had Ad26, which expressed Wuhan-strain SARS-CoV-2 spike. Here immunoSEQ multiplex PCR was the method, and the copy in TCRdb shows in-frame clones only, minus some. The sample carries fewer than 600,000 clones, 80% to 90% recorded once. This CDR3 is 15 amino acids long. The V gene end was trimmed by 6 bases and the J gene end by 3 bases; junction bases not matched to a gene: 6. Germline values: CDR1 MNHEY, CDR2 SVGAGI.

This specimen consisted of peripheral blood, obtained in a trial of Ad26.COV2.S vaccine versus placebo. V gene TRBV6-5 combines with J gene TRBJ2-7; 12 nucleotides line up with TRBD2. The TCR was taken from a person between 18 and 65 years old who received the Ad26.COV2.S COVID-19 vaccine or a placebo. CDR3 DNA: TGTGCCAGCAGGTCTCGGACTAGCGGGAACTACGAGCAGTACTTC. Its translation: CASRSRTSGNYEQYF.